This T cell receptor beta chain was captured in a study of immune evolution from preneoplasia to lung adenocarcinoma. Study background: HLA loss of heterozygosity: 7% AIS, about 15% MIA, about 35% ADC, none AAH. Study-wide points: Highest clonality occurred in KRAS-mutant, not EGFR-mutant or double wild-type, nodules.

This clone has only a few counts. No antigen is known for it. The method was immunoSEQ multiplex PCR; TCRdb's version includes in-frame clones alone and lacks a portion of them. The table has around 39,000 clones, 74% seen once. V gave up 10 bases and J gave up 8 bases, with 17 bases separating them. The V gene's germline CDR1 is MNHNS and CDR2 SASEGT. The CDR3 spans 13 residues. The specimen sequenced was FFPE invasive lung adenocarcinoma tissue. This TCR came from a person in their sixties with lung adenocarcinoma. The V gene is TRBV6-1, the J gene TRBJ1-4; D is perhaps TRBD1 (6 bases). DNA for the CDR3: TGTGCCATTCGGGAGGGGGAGGCGGAAAAACTGTTTTTT. Translated, it gives CAIREGEAEKLFF.